Sequencing of this T cell receptor (beta chain) was carried out in a study of T cell repertoires in cytomegalovirus infection. In TCRdb, the reads were re-called with MiXCR into one record per CDR3 protein. The repertoire consists of a few hundred thousand distinct CDR3 sequences, with about 35% occurring once and the leading ten covering roughly 13%. Only a few counts were recorded for this clonotype. The antigen remains undetermined. Study results and caveats: HLA-C-restricted TCR beta clonotypes specific for CMV led the ex vivo response.

Germline V lookup: CDR1 SGHTA, CDR2 FQGNSA. Trimming left V 8 bases short and J 5 bases short, with 15 bases between. This CDR3 is built from 13 residues. The receptor's source is a human donor in good health (CMV status not recorded). Some clones in this sample may be carry-over from other donors' samples. The specimen comprised cultured PBMCs, sampled from culture after CMV antigen stimulation. The genes are TRBV7-2 and TRBJ2-5, with no clear D. Here the CDR3 reads CASVFLGPETQYF. In nucleotides, the CDR3 is TGTGCCAGCGTCTTTCTTGGTCCGGAGACCCAGTACTTC.